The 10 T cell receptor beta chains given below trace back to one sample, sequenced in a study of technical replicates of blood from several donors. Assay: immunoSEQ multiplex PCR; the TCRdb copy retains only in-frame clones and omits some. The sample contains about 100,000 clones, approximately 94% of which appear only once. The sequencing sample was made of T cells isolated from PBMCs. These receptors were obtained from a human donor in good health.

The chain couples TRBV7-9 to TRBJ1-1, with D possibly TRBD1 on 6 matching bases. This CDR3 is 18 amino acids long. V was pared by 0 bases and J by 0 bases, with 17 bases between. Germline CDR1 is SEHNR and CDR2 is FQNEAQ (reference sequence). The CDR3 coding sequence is TGTGCCAGCAGCTTAGCCCCGCTCAGGGGCCTAGTGAACACTGAAGCTTTCTTT. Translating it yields CASSLAPLRGLVNTEAFF. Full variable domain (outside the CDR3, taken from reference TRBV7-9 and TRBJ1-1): DTGVSQNPRHKITKRGQNVTFRCDPISEHNRLYWYRQTLGQGPEFLTYFQNEAQLEKSRLLSDRFSAERPKGSFSTLEIQRTEQGDSAMYLCASSLAPLRGLVNTEAFFGQGTRLTVV.

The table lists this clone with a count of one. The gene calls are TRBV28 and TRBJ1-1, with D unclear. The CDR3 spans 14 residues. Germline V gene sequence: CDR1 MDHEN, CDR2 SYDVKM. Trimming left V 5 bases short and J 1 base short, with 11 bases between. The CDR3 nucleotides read TGTGCCAGCAGTCGCCCCCAGAAGAACACTGAAGCTTTCTTT. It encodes CASSRPQKNTEAFF.

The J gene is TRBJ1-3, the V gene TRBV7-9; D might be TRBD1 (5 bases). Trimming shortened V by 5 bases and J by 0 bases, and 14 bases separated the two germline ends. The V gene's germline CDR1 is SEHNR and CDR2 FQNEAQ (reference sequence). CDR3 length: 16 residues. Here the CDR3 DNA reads TGTGCCAGCAGCGGGAGGGACCGGCCCTCTGGAAACACCATATATTTT. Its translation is CASSGRDRPSGNTIYF.

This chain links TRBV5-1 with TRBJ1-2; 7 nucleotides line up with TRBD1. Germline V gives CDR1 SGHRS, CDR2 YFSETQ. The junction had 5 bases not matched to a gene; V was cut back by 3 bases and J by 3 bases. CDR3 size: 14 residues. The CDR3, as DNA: TGCGCCAGCAGCTCTACAGGGGTTTACTATGGCTACACCTTC. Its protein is CASSSTGVYYGYTF. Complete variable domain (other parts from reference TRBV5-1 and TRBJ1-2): KAGVTQTPRYLIKTRGQQVTLSCSPISGHRSVSWYQQTPGQGLQFLFEYFSETQRNKGNFPGRFSGRQFSNSRSEMNVSTLELGDSALYLCASSSTGVYYGYTFGSGTRLTVV.

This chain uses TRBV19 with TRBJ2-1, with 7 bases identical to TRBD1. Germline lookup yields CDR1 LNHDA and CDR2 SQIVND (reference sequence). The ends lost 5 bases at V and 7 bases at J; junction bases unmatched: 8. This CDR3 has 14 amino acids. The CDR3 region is CASSRRTGRNEQFF. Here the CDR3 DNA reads TGTGCCAGTAGTCGACGGACAGGCAGGAATGAGCAGTTCTTC. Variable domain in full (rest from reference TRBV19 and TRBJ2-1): DGGITQSPKYLFRKEGQNVTLSCEQNLNHDAMYWYRQDPGQGLRLIYYSQIVNDFQKGDIAEGYSVSREKKESFPLTVTSAQKNPTAFYLCASSRRTGRNEQFFGPGTRLTVL.

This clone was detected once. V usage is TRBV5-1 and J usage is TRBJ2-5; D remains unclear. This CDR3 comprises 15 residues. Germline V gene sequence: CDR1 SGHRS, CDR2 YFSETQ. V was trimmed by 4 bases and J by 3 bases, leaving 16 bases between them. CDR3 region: CASSGRSAPEETQYF. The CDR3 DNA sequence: TGCGCCAGCAGCGGGCGTAGTGCCCCGGAAGAGACCCAGTACTTC.

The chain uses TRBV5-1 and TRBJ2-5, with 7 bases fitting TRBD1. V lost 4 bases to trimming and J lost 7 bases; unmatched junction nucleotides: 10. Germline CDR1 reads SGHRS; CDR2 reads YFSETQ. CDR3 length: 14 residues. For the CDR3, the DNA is TGCGCCAGCAGCCGGGACAGCTCTCAATGGACCCAGTACTTC. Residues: CASSRDSSQWTQYF.

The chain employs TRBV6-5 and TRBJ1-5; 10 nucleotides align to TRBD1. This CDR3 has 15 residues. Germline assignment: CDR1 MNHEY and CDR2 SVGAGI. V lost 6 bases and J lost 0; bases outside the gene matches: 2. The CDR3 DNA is TGTGCCAGCAGCCGACAGGGGGCTAGCAATCAGCCCCAGCATTTT. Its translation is CASSRQGASNQPQHF.

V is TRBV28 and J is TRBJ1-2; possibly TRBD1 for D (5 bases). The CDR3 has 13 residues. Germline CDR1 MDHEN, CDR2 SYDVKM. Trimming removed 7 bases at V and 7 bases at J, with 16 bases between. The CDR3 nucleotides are TGTGCCAGCACGGACTGGGGGGAGGGTGGCTACACCTTC. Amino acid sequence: CASTDWGEGGYTF.

CDR3 sequence: CASSLQATHTQYF. As DNA, the CDR3 is TGTGCCAGCAGCTTACAAGCGACCCATACGCAGTATTTT. The chain has TRBV7-2 and TRBJ2-3; no definite D call. The germline gives CDR1 SGHTA, CDR2 FQGNSA. The CDR3 covers 13 residues. The ends were cut back, 2 bases at V and 7 bases at J, with 10 bases in the middle.